What follows are 14 T cell receptor beta chains derived from one specimen sequenced in a study of blood T cell repertoires in COVID-19. Sequenced by immunoSEQ multiplex PCR; TCRdb stores in-frame clones only, minus some. The top ten clones hold less than 2.5% of a sample with 250,000 to 300,000 clones, about 89% of them seen once. Sequences were obtained from peripheral blood. These receptors were taken from a man over 45 with acute or convalescent COVID-19.

The chain recombines TRBV18 with TRBJ1-1; 8 bases map to TRBD1. CDR1 and CDR2 from the germline V gene are KGHSH and LQKENI. J was trimmed by 3 bases and V by 5 bases; bases with no gene match: 5. CDR3 size: 14 residues. CDR3 bases: TGTGCCAGCTCAACCTTGGACAGGGACACTGAAGCTTTCTTT. This sequence encodes CASSTLDRDTEAFF.

The chain is built from TRBV6-5 and TRBJ2-7; TRBD1 is a possible D gene (5 bases). CDR3 length: 13 residues. V was clipped by 5 bases and J by 4 bases, with 12 bases between them. Germline lookup yields CDR1 MNHEY and CDR2 SVGAGI. The DNA of the CDR3 is TGTGCCAGCAGTAGTTCAGGGATATACGAGCAGTACTTC. The encoded protein is CASSSSGIYEQYF.

This rearrangement joins TRBV30 to TRBJ2-2; D gene unclear. There are 14 residues in the CDR3. V was pared by 1 base and J by 1 base, with 7 bases between. CDR1 and CDR2 (germline): GTSNPN, SVGIG (reference sequence). CDR3 bases: TGTGCCTGGAGTGGAGGAGAGAACACCGGGGAGCTGTTTTTT. It codes for CAWSGGENTGELFF.

This chain links TRBV5-6 with TRBJ2-2; 9 bases line up with TRBD1. Germline CDR1 is SGHDT and CDR2 is YYEEEE. J was trimmed by 7 bases and V by 2 bases; bases with no gene match: 9. This CDR3 has 16 residues. The CDR3: CASSLSYRGLDGELFF. CDR3 nucleotides: TGTGCCAGCAGCTTATCGTACAGGGGGCTGGACGGGGAGCTGTTTTTT.

This rearrangement joins TRBV12-3 or TRBV12-4 to TRBJ2-5, with 7 nucleotides matching TRBD1. This CDR3 contains 12 residues. V lost 0 bases and J lost 13; bases outside the gene matches: 5. CDR3 bases: TGTGCCAGCAGTTTAGCCGCCGGGACAGCGTACTTC. Protein product: CASSLAAGTAYF.

V and J are TRBV6-5 and TRBJ2-3; 9 bases fit TRBD1. The germline gives CDR1 MNHEY, CDR2 SVGAGI. CDR3 length: 14 amino acids. J gave up 1 base and V 6 bases, and 2 bases lay outside the gene matches. The CDR3 here is CASSGTGRTDTQYF. The DNA for the CDR3 is TGTGCCAGCAGCGGGACAGGGCGCACAGATACGCAGTATTTT.

This clone was seen only a few times. The rearrangement uses TRBV7-3 and TRBJ2-2; tentative D call: TRBD2 (6 bases). Deletions cut 6 bases from V and 0 bases from J, with 8 bases between. The germline V gene has CDR1 SGHTA and CDR2 FQGTGA. There are 14 residues in the CDR3. Here the CDR3 DNA reads TGTGCCAGCAGAGGAGGGGCGAACACCGGGGAGCTGTTTTTT. Residues: CASRGGANTGELFF. Full variable domain (remainder filled in from reference TRBV7-3 and TRBJ2-2): GAGVSQTPSNKVTEKGKYVELRCDPISGHTALYWYRQSLGQGPEFLIYFQGTGAADDSGLPNDRFFAVRPEGSVSTLKIQRTERGDSAVYLCASRGGANTGELFFGEGSRLTVL.

The V and J genes are TRBV9 and TRBJ2-7; no reliable D call. In germline, CDR1 is SGDLS, CDR2 YYNGEE. Trimming took off 0 bases at V and 7 bases at J, with 11 bases between the two ends. The CDR3 covers 13 residues. The CDR3 bases are TGTGCCAGCAGCGTAGCCCCACTACGGGAGCAGTACTTC. Translation: CASSVAPLREQYF.

J is TRBJ1-3 and V is TRBV13, with TRBD1 matching over 7 bases. The V gene's germline CDR1 is PRHDT and CDR2 FYEKMQ (reference sequence). The V and J ends lost 1 base and 4 bases, in that order; junction bases with no gene match: 4. CDR3 length: 15 residues. The CDR3 region has the DNA TGTGCCAGCAGCTTAGCGGCGACAGGGGGAAACACCATATATTTT. As protein: CASSLAATGGNTIYF.

V is TRBV11-3 and J is TRBJ1-5; D is ambiguous. Germline CDR1 and CDR2: SGHNT and YENEEA. Deletions cut 0 bases from V and 7 bases from J, with 16 bases between. The CDR3 is made up of 16 amino acids. The CDR3 loop is CASSLEGDRRAQPQHF. CDR3 sequence (DNA): TGTGCCAGCAGCTTAGAGGGCGATCGGCGGGCCCAGCCCCAGCATTTT.

Only a few counts were recorded for this clone. This chain connects TRBV2 to TRBJ1-6, with D perhaps matching TRBD1 (6 bases). The CDR3 has 12 residues. V was shortened by 5 bases and J by 9 bases, with 8 bases between the two germline ends. Germline CDR1 and CDR2: SNHLY and FYNNEI. CDR3: CASSTGFSPLHF. CDR3 in DNA: TGTGCCAGCAGTACAGGGTTTTCACCCCTCCACTTT. Using reference TRBV2 and TRBJ1-6 for the parts outside the CDR3, the full variable domain is EPEVTQTPSHQVTQMGQEVILRCVPISNHLYFYWYRQILGQKVEFLVSFYNNEISEKSEIFDDQFSVERPDGSNFTLKIRSTKLEDSAMYFCASSTGFSPLHFGNGTRLTVT.

V and J are TRBV3-1 (or the pseudogene TRBV3-2) and TRBJ1-1; D gene unclear. Per the germline V gene, CDR1 is LGHDT and CDR2 is YNNKEL (reference sequence). The germline V and J ends were trimmed by 1 base and 1 base, with 7 bases remaining between them. This CDR3 contains 14 residues. CDR3 nucleotide sequence: TGTGCCAGCAGCCAAGTGACGGGGAACACTGAAGCTTTCTTT. It codes for CASSQVTGNTEAFF.

The chain has TRBV11-2 and TRBJ1-1; 8 bases align to TRBD1. Germline CDR1 SGHAT, CDR2 FQNNGV. The CDR3 covers 11 residues. V dropped 6 bases and J dropped 11; count of bases not matched to a gene: 5. CDR3 nucleotides: TGTGCCAGCAGTTGGGACAGGTGGGCTTTCTTT. It is translated as CASSWDRWAFF.

The chain is built from TRBV6-2 or TRBV6-3 and TRBJ2-7, with 7 bases aligning to TRBD1. The CDR3 loop spans 14 amino acids. Germline CDR1 and CDR2: MNHEY and SVGEGT. V was pared by 7 bases and J by 5 bases, with 11 bases of the junction left unmatched. The CDR3 nucleotides read TGTGCCAGCACCCCGACAGGGCCCCCCGACGAGCAGTACTTC. This sequence encodes CASTPTGPPDEQYF.